This T cell receptor beta chain was recovered during a study of T cells in Graves' hyperthyroidism and ophthalmopathy (dated by TCRdb to between 2018 and 2021). Regarding the research as a whole: Peripheral blood samples were taken at the time of initial diagnosis, prior to any treatment. Prospective prediction of ophthalmopathy was tested in an independent validation cohort consisting of roughly 19 hyperthyroidism patients and around 16 patients who later progressed to ophthalmopathy. In addition, the study compared T-cell repertoires in thyroid tissue and in blood from 6 or 7 Graves' hyperthyroidism patients. TCR Vbeta CDR3 sequencing of 130 to 150 peripheral blood samples (approximately 44 ophthalmopathy, roughly 74 hyperthyroidism and roughly 17 progressor patients) is reported in the paper. The roughly 91 discovery patients were randomly split 7:3 into training and test sets. After blood sampling, hyperthyroidism patients were treated with methimazole at a starting dose of 30 mg daily, and ophthalmopathy patients were treated with high-dose intravenous methylprednisolone. To identify distinguishing TCR V-J signatures, a discovery cohort of 100 patients was used, comprising 40 to 45 with Graves' ophthalmopathy and some 60 with stable Graves' hyperthyroidism. Points the paper makes about the study in general: Most expanded thyroid clonotypes (frequency above 0.001) were also detected in blood, a finding suggesting that blood repertoires may reflect thyroid immune responses. In validation, progression to ophthalmopathy was predicted by the model with 70.59% sensitivity and roughly 76% specificity, a median of around 6.5 months before onset. Ophthalmopathy was separated from stable hyperthyroidism by a 13 V-J signature model, with over 85% sensitivity and just over 81% specificity obtained in cross-validation and 80%/75% obtained in testing. No statistical method was used to set the sample size in advance, and investigators knew the group allocation.

CDR1 and CDR2 were assigned from the germline V gene as SGHTA and FQGNSA. Inclusive of the bounding cysteine and phenylalanine, the CDR3 is 13 residues long. CDR3 DNA is the only sequence kept; it has 39 bases, read in frame from the first base. Amplification of TCR beta CDR3 regions was carried out from RNA transcripts. A first-round RT-PCR of the TCR CDR3 used the HTBI primer set with the Qiagen OneStep RT-PCR kit. The libraries were constructed in a second round of multiplex PCR and then size-selected and purified. Sequencing of the libraries was done on an Illumina HiSeq2000 using paired-end 100 bp reads. In the authors' own workflow: SOAPnuke was used to process the raw data, removing reads that contained adapters or uncalled bases, had a mean Phred below 15, or lacked an exact match to the constant primer or identifier. COPE v1.2.5 was used to merge high-quality paired reads, and clonotypes were defined as unique nucleotide sequences. MiTCR v1.1 was used to align the clonotypes against IMGT TRBV, TRBD and TRBJ reference segments. Analysis was restricted to V-J combinations with a frequency above 0.0001, which covered 99.2% of repertoires. The TCS score was defined as the ratio of F50 (clonal expansion) to E x V (chaos), calculated using BLOSUM62-based TCRdist between CDR3 peptides within each V-J. Welch's t-statistics and random forest reduced roughly 500 V-J features to 13, which were used in a naive Bayes classifier (R e1071). TCRdb passed the public sequencing reads through fastp at Q25 and MiXCR, retaining productive beta sequences. Here each entry gathers all rows of one CDR3 protein and keeps the most common genes and DNA. The V and J calls shown here were made by TCRdb, not taken from the authors' results. A total of a few hundred thousand distinct CDR3 sequences appear in this sample, about 16% of them only once. The top ten constitute about 31% of the sample.

Graves' hyperthyroidism was defined as stable when no progression to ophthalmopathy occurred over 18 months of follow-up. Hyperthyroidism patients were newly diagnosed, with disease duration under 2 months, and aged 18 to 65 years. Exclusion was applied to patients with uncontrolled infections, other autoimmune diseases, pregnancy or lactation. Clinical symptoms, serum thyroxine and TRAb, thyroid ultrasound, and orbital computed tomography formed the basis for the diagnoses. Ficoll-Paque density gradient centrifugation was used to isolate PBMCs from 9.5 to 10 ml of fresh peripheral blood. Trizol reagent was used to extract total RNA, and RNA quality was then checked on an Agilent 2100 Bioanalyzer. Regarding this clonotype: The antigen it binds to is not known. This may be a read error, as it is one base from a much larger clone.

This clonotype originated in a woman in her 30s with Graves' hyperthyroidism. The sample comprised blood. The chain uses TRBV7-2 and TRBJ2-1; the D gene is not confidently resolved. Matching the DNA end better, TRBJ2-7 makes the J call doubtful. This receptor carries the CDR3 CASRSYSYNEQYF. The bases read TGTGCCAGCAGGAGTTACTCCTACAATGAGCAGTACTTC.